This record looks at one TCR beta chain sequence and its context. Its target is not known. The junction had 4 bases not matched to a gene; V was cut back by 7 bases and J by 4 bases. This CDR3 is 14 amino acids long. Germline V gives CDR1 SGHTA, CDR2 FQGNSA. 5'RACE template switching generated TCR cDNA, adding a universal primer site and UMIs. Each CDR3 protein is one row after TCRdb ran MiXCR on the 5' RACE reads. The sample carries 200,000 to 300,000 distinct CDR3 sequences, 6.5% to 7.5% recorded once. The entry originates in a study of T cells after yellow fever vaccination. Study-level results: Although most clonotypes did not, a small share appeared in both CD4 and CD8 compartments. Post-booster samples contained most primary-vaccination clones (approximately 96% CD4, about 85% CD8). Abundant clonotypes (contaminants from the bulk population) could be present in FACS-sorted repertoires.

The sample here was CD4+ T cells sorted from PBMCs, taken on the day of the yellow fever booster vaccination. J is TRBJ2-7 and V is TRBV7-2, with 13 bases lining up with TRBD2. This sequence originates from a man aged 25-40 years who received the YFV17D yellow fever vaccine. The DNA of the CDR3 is TGTGCCAGCACCCGGACTAGCGGGAGATACGAGCAGTACTTC. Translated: CASTRTSGRYEQYF.